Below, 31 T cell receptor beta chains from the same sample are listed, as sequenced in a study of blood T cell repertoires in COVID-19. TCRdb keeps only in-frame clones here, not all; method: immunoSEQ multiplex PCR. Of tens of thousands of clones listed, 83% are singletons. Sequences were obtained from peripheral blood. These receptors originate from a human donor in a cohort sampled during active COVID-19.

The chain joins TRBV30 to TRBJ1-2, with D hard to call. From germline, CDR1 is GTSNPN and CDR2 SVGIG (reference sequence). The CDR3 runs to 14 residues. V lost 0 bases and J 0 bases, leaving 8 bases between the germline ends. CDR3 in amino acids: CAWSVHPSNYGYTF. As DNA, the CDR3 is TGTGCCTGGAGTGTACATCCCTCTAACTATGGCTACACCTTC.

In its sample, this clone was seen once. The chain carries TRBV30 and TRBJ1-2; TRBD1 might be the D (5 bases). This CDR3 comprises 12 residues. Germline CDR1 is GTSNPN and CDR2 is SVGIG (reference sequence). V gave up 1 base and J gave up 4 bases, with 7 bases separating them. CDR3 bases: TGTGCCTGGAGTGGACAGCTCTATGGCTACACCTTC. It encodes CAWSGQLYGYTF.

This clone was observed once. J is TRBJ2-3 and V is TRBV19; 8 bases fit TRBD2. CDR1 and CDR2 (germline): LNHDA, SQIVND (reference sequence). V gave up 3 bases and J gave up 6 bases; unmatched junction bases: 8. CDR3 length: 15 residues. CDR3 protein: CASSIGGGRLDTQYF. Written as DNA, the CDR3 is TGTGCCAGTAGTATTGGCGGGGGGCGGTTGGATACGCAGTATTTT.

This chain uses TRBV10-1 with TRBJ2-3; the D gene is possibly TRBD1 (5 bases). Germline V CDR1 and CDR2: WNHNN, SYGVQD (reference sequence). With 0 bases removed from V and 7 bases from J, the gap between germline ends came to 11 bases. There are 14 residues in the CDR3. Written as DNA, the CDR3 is TGCGCCAGCAGTGAGTCTAGGGGCACCCATACGCAGTATTTT. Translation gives CASSESRGTHTQYF.

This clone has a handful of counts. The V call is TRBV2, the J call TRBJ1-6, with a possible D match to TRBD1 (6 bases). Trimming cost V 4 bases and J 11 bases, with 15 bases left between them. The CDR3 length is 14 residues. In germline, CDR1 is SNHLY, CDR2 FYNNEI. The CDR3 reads CASSVSGQGTPLHF. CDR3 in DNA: TGTGCCAGCAGTGTCTCTGGTCAGGGGACACCCCTCCACTTT.

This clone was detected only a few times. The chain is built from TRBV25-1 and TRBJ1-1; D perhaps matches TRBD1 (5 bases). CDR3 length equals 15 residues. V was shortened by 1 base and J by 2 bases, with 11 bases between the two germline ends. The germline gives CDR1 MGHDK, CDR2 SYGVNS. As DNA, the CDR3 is TGTGCCAGCAGTGAATTGGGGCCGAAAAACACTGAAGCTTTCTTT. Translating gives CASSELGPKNTEAFF.

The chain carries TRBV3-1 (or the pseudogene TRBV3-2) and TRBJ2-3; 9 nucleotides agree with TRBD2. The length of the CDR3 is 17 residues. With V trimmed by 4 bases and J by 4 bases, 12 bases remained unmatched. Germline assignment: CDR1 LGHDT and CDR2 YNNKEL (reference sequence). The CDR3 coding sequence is TGTGCCAGCAGCCCCCCCAGGGGCGGGGGGGCCTCAGATACGCAGTATTTT. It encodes CASSPPRGGGASDTQYF.

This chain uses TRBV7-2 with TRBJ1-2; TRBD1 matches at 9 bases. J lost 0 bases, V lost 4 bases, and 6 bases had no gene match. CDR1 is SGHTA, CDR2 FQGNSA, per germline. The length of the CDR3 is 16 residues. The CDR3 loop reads CASSSPDRGANYGYTF. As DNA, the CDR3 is TGTGCCAGCAGCTCCCCGGACAGGGGCGCTAACTATGGCTACACCTTC.

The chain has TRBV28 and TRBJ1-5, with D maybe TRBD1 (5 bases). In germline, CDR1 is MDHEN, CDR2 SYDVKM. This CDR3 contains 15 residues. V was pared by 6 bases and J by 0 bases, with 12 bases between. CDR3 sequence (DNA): TGTGCCAGCAGGGGGCCAGTCTATAGCAATCAGCCCCAGCATTTT. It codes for CASRGPVYSNQPQHF.

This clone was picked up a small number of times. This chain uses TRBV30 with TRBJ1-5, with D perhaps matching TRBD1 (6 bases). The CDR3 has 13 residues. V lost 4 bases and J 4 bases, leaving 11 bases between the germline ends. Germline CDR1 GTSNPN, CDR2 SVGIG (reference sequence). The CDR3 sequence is CAWTQGPNQPQHF. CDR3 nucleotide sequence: TGTGCCTGGACACAGGGACCTAATCAGCCCCAGCATTTT.

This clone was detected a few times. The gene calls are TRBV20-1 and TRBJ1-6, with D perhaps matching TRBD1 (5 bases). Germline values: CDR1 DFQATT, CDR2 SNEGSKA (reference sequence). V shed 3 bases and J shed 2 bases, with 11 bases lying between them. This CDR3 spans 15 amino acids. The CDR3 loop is CSASLGGTYNSPLHF. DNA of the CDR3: TGCAGTGCTAGTCTCGGGGGGACCTATAATTCACCCCTCCACTTT.

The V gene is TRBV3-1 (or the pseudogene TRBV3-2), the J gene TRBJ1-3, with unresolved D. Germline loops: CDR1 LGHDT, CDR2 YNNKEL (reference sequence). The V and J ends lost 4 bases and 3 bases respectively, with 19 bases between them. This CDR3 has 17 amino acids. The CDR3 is CASSPEFNRGLGNTIYF. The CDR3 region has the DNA TGTGCCAGCAGCCCCGAGTTTAATAGAGGACTTGGAAACACCATATATTTT.

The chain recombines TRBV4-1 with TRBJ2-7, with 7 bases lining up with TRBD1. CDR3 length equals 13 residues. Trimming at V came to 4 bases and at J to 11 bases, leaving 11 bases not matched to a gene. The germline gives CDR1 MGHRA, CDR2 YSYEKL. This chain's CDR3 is CASSLAGTEKKYF. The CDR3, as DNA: TGCGCCAGCAGCCTAGCCGGGACAGAAAAAAAGTACTTC.

The CDR3 sequence is CASSLGDRGKTEAFF. The CDR3, as DNA: TGTGCCAGCAGCTTAGGGGACAGGGGAAAAACTGAAGCTTTCTTT. J is TRBJ1-1 and V is TRBV13; 9 positions agree with TRBD1. The ends lost 0 bases at V and 5 bases at J; junction bases unmatched: 4. From germline, CDR1 is PRHDT and CDR2 FYEKMQ (reference sequence). The length of the CDR3 is 15 residues.

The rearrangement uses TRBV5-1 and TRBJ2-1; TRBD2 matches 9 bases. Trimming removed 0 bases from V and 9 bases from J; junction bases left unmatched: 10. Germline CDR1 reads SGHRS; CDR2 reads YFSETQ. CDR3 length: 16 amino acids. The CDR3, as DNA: TGCGCCAGCAGCTTGGCCGTTAGAGGACTAGCGACTGAGCAGTTCTTC. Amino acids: CASSLAVRGLATEQFF. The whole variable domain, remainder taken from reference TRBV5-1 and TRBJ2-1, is KAGVTQTPRYLIKTRGQQVTLSCSPISGHRSVSWYQQTPGQGLQFLFEYFSETQRNKGNFPGRFSGRQFSNSRSEMNVSTLELGDSALYLCASSLAVRGLATEQFFGPGTRLTVL.

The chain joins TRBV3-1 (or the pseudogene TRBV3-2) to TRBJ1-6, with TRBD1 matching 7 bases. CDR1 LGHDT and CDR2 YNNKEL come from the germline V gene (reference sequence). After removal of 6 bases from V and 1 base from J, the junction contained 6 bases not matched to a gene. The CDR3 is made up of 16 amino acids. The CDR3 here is CASRKAGGSYNSPLHF. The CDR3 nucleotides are TGTGCCAGCAGAAAGGCAGGGGGTTCCTATAATTCACCCCTCCACTTT.

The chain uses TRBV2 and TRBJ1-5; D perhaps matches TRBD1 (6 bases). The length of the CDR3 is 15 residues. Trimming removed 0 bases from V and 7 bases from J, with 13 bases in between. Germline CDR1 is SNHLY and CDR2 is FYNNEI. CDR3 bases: TGTGCCAGCAGTGAAGCCGGGGACAATATGCAGCCCCAGCATTTT. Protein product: CASSEAGDNMQPQHF. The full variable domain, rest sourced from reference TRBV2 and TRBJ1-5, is EPEVTQTPSHQVTQMGQEVILRCVPISNHLYFYWYRQILGQKVEFLVSFYNNEISEKSEIFDDQFSVERPDGSNFTLKIRSTKLEDSAMYFCASSEAGDNMQPQHFGDGTRLSIL.

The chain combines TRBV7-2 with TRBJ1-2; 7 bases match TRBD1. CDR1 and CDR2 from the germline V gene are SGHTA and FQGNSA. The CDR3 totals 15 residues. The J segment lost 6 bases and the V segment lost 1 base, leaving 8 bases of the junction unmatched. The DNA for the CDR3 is TGTGCCAGCAGCTTAGAGCGACAGGGTAGGAATGGCTACACCTTC. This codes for CASSLERQGRNGYTF. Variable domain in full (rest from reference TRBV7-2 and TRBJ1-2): GAGVSQSPSNKVTEKGKDVELRCDPISGHTALYWYRQSLGQGLEFLIYFQGNSAPDKSGLPSDRFSAERTGGSVSTLTIQRTQQEDSAVYLCASSLERQGRNGYTFGSGTRLTVV.

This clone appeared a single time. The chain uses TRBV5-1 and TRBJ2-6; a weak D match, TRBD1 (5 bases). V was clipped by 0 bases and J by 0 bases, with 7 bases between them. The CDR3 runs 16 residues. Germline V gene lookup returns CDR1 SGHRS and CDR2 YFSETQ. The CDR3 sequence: CASSLGQYSGANVLTF. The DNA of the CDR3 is TGCGCCAGCAGCTTGGGACAGTACTCTGGGGCCAACGTCCTGACTTTC.

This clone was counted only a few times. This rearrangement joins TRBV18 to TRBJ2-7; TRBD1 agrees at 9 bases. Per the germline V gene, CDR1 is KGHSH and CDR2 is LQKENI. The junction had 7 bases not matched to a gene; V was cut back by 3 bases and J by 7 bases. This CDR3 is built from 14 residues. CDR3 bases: TGTGCCAGCTCACCCGGGGGGACAGGGACTGAGCAGTACTTC. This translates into CASSPGGTGTEQYF.

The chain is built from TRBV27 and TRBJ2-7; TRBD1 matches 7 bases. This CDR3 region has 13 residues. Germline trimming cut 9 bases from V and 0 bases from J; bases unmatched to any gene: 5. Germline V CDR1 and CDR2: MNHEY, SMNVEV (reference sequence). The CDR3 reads CASWTGNSYEQYF. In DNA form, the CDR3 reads TGTGCCAGTTGGACAGGAAACTCCTACGAGCAGTACTTC.

This CDR3 is CASKGDYNEKLFF. CDR3 DNA sequence: TGTGCCAGCAAAGGGGATTATAATGAAAAACTGTTTTTT. The chain employs TRBV2 and TRBJ1-4; tentative D call: TRBD1 (5 bases). The CDR3 sequence is 13 residues long. With 7 bases removed from V and 4 bases from J, the gap between germline ends came to 10 bases. Per the germline V gene, CDR1 is SNHLY and CDR2 is FYNNEI.

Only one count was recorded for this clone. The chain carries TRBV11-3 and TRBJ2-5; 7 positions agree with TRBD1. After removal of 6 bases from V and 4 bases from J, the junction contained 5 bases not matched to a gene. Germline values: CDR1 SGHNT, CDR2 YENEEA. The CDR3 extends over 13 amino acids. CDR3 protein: CASSGQDGETQYF. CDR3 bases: TGTGCCAGCAGTGGACAGGACGGAGAGACCCAGTACTTC.

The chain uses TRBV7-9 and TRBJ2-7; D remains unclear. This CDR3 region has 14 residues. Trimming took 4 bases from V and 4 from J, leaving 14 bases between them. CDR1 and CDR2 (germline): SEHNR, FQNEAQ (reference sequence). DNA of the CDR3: TGTGCCAGCAGCTCCAGGCTCACAGATTACGAGCAGTACTTC. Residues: CASSSRLTDYEQYF.

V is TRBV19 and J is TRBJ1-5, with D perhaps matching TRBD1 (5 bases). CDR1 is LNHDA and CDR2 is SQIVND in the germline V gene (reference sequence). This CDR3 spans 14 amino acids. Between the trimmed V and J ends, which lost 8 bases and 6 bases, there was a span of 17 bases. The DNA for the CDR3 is TGTGCCAGTCGAGACAGAGTATTACGTCAGCCCCAGCATTTT. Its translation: CASRDRVLRQPQHF.

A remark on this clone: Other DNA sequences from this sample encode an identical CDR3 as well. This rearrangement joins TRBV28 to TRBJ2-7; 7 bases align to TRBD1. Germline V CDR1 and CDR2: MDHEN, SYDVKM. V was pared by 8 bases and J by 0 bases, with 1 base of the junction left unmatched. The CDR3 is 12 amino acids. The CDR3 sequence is CASRTGSYEQYF. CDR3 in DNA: TGTGCCAGCCGGACAGGCTCCTACGAGCAGTACTTC.

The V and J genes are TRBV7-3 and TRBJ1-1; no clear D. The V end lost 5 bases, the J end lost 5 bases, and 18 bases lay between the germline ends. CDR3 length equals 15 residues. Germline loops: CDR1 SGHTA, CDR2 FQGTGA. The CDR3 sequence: CASSTKASGGTEAFF. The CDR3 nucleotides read TGTGCCAGCAGCACAAAGGCGTCGGGTGGGACTGAAGCTTTCTTT.

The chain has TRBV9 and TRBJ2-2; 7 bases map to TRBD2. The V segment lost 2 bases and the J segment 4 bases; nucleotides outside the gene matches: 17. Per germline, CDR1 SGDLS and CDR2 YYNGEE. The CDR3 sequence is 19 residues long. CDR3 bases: TGTGCCAGCAGCGTTAGACTAGCCCGCCAAGAAGTCGTCACCGGGGAGCTGTTTTTT. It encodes CASSVRLARQEVVTGELFF.

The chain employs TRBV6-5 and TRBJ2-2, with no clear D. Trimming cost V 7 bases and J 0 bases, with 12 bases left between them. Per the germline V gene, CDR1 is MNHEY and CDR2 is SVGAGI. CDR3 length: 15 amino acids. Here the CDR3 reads CASTPEDSNTGELFF. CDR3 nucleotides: TGTGCCAGCACCCCCGAGGATTCGAACACCGGGGAGCTGTTTTTT.

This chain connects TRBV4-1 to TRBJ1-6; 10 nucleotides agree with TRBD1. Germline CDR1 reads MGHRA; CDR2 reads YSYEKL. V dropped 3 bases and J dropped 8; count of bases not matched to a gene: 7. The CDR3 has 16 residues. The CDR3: CASSQRLGTGDSPLHF. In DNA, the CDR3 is TGCGCCAGCAGCCAGCGCTTGGGGACAGGGGATTCACCCCTCCACTTT.

CDR3 bases: TGTGCCAGCAGCCCCTGGCAGGACTACGAGCAGTACTTC. Encoded protein: CASSPWQDYEQYF. This chain connects TRBV12-3 or TRBV12-4 to TRBJ2-7, with D hard to call. Between the trimmed V and J ends, which lost 6 bases and 3 bases, there was a span of 12 bases. The CDR3 length is 13 residues.